This entry lists 3 T cell receptor beta chains sequenced from one sample in a study of CD8 T cells in Susac syndrome. Random hexamers were used to reverse transcribe an amount of roughly 0.45 to 1 ug RNA. One entry per CDR3 protein results from TCRdb running MiXCR on the immunoSEQ multiplex PCR reads. Of nearly 110,000 distinct CDR3 sequences listed, approximately 93% are singletons. The sequencing sample was made of CD8+ T cells from PBMCs. Every receptor here comes from a human donor with Susac syndrome.

The chain employs TRBV14 and TRBJ2-7, with D possibly matching TRBD2 (6 bases). Trimming removed 1 base at V and 0 bases at J, with 10 bases between. The CDR3 length is 15 residues. Germline CDR1 is SGHDN and CDR2 is FVKESK. The CDR3 nucleotides read TGTGCCAGCAGCCAAGCCGGGACTCACTCCTACGAGCAGTACTTC. Amino acids: CASSQAGTHSYEQYF.

The rearrangement joins TRBV13 to TRBJ1-2; no reliable D call. V was trimmed by 6 bases and J by 5 bases, leaving 16 bases between them. Germline CDR1 is PRHDT and CDR2 is FYEKMQ (reference sequence). The CDR3 totals 14 residues. CDR3 sequence reads: CASRPRTLGYGYTF. The CDR3 DNA follows: TGTGCCAGCAGACCCAGGACTCTGGGGTATGGCTACACCTTC.

The genes are TRBV19 and TRBJ2-1, with TRBD1 matching 10 bases. V was clipped by 8 bases and J by 8 bases; unmatched bases: 9. The CDR3 has 14 residues. Germline V lookup: CDR1 LNHDA, CDR2 SQIVND (reference sequence). CDR3 DNA sequence: TGTGCCAGTCTGGATGGGACAGGGGACTATGAGCAGTTCTTC. Its translation: CASLDGTGDYEQFF.